Described below is a single TCR beta chain sequence and its context. CDR1 is LGHNA and CDR2 is YNFKEQ in the germline V gene. Trimming cost V 0 bases and J 6 bases; bases outside gene matches: 7. There are 17 residues in the CDR3. This sample is part of a study of technical replicates of blood from several donors. Data came from immunoSEQ multiplex PCR; TCRdb stores just in-frame clones and leaves some out. The repertoire includes 65,000 to 85,000 clones, roughly 93% of them detected once, and about 0.36% sits in the top ten. The chain has TRBV4-2 and TRBJ2-1; 11 bases line up with TRBD2. Sequencing was done on a sample of T cells isolated from PBMCs. This receptor was identified in a human donor in good health. In nucleotides, the CDR3 is TGTGCCAGCAGCCAAGATGGGCTAGCGGGAGGCCTCAATGAGCAGTTCTTC. Amino acid sequence: CASSQDGLAGGLNEQFF.